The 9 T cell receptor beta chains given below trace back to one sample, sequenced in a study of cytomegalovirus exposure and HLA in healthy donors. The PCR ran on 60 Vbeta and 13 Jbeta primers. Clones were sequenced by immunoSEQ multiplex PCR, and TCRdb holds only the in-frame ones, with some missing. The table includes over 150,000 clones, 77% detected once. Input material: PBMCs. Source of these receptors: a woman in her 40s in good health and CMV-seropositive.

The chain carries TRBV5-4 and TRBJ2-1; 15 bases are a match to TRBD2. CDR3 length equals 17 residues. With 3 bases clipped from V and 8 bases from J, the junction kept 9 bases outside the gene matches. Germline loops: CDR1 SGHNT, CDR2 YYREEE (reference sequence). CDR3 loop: CASSSSRTSGGADEQFF. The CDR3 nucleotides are TGTGCCAGCAGCTCTTCCCGGACTAGCGGGGGGGCAGATGAGCAGTTCTTC. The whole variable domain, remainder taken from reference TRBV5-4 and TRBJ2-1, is ETGVTQSPTHLIKTRGQQVTLRCSSQSGHNTVSWYQQALGQGPQFIFQYYREEENGRGNFPPRFSGLQFPNYSSELNVNALELDDSALYLCASSSSRTSGGADEQFFGPGTRLTVL.

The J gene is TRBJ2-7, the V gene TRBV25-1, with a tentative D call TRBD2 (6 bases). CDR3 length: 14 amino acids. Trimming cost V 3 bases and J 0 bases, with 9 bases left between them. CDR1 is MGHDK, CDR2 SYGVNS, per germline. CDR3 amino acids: CASSDLADSYEQYF. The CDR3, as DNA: TGTGCCAGCAGTGATTTAGCGGACTCCTACGAGCAGTACTTC.

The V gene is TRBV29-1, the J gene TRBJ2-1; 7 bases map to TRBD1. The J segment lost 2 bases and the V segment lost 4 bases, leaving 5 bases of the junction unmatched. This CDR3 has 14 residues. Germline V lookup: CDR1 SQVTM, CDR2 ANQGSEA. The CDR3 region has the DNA TGCAGCGTTGTTTCGGGGACAGCCTACAATGAGCAGTTCTTC. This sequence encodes CSVVSGTAYNEQFF.

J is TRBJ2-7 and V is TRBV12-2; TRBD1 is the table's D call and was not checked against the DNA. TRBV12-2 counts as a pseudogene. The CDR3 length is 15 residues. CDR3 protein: CASRSTRGQGYEQYF. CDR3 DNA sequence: TGTGCAAGTCGCTCCACCCGGGGACAGGGCTACGAGCAGTACTTC.

The CDR3 DNA reads TGTGCCAGCAGCTTGGCCCCCATGAACACTGAAGCTTTCTTT. As protein: CASSLAPMNTEAFF. The J gene is TRBJ1-1, the V gene TRBV11-2, with D uncertain. V was cut by 3 bases and J by 0 bases, with 8 bases left in between. CDR3 length: 14 amino acids. The germline CDR1 and CDR2 sequences are SGHAT and FQNNGV.

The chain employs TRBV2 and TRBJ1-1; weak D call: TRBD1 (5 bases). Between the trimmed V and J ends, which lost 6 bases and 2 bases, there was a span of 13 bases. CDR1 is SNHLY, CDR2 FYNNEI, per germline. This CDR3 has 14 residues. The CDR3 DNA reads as TGTGCCAGCAGCCCTCAGGGAAGTAACACTGAAGCTTTCTTT. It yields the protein CASSPQGSNTEAFF. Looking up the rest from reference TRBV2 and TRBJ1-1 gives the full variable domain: EPEVTQTPSHQVTQMGQEVILRCVPISNHLYFYWYRQILGQKVEFLVSFYNNEISEKSEIFDDQFSVERPDGSNFTLKIRSTKLEDSAMYFCASSPQGSNTEAFFGQGTRLTVV.

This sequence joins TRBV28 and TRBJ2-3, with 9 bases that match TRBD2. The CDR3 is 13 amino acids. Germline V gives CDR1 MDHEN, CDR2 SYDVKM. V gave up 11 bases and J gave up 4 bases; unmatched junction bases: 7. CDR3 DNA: TGTGCCTCCAGGGGCGGGGGGGCAGATACGCAGTATTTT. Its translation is CASRGGGADTQYF.

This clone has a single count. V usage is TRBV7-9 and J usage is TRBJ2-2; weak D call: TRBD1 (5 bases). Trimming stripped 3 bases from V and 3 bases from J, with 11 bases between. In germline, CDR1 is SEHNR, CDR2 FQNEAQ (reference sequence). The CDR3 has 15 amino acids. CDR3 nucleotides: TGTGCCAGCAGCTTTAGGGGCCAGTACACCGGGGAGCTGTTTTTT. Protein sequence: CASSFRGQYTGELFF.

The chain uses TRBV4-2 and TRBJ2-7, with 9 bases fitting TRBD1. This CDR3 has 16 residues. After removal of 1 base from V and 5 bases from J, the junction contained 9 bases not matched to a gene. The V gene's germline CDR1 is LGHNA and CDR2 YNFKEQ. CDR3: CASSQARGTGNHEQYF. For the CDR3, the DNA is TGTGCCAGCAGCCAAGCTCGAGGGACAGGGAACCACGAGCAGTACTTC.